This T cell receptor (beta chain) emerged from a study of chemoradiotherapy in HPV16-positive cancers. Study as a whole: Candidate HPV-specific clones and shared TCR motifs came from a couple of HPV16-positive patients. Study-wide results and caveats: Functional assays defining HPV-specific T cells used only a couple of HPV16-positive patients. Better recurrence-free survival went with HPV-responsive T-cell expansion in HPV16-positive patients. During treatment, candidate HPV-specific clones and E7-related motifs expanded in tumor.

The V and J ends lost 2 bases and 5 bases respectively, with 9 bases between them. This CDR3 spans 13 amino acids. CDR1 MNHEY and CDR2 SVGAGI come from the germline V gene. Sequencing was performed with immunoSEQ multiplex PCR; in TCRdb, only in-frame clones are kept and a portion is missing. The sample holds 30,000 to 35,000 clones, around three quarters seen once. For this clone: Its antigen is not known.

The genes are TRBV6-5 and TRBJ1-1, with D possibly TRBD1 on 5 matching bases. The sequences come from blood, collected from a patient who underwent chemoradiotherapy. The sequence was obtained from a human donor with HPV-associated anogenital cancer. CDR3 amino acids: CASSYLRGTEAFF. The CDR3 DNA reads as TGTGCCAGCAGTTACCTCCGGGGGACTGAAGCTTTCTTT.